The entry below gives a single T cell receptor (beta chain) sequence along with its context. These data belong to a study of T cells and Merkel cell carcinoma outcomes. The CDR3 has 14 residues. Looked up from germline, CDR1 is KGHSH and CDR2 is LQKENI. V was trimmed by 6 bases and J by 6 bases, leaving 17 bases between them. Clones were sequenced by immunoSEQ multiplex PCR, and TCRdb holds only the in-frame ones, with some missing. The sample yields some 14,000 clones, 80% to 95% seen once. The clonotype was recovered from a human donor with Merkel cell carcinoma. Sequenced input: tumor tissue from Merkel cell carcinoma. The chain combines TRBV18 with TRBJ1-1; D call uncertain. CDR3 sequence: CASSPNPGMAEAFF. DNA of the CDR3: TGTGCCAGCTCCCCCAACCCCGGGATGGCTGAAGCTTTCTTT.